This TCR beta chain was recorded in a study of technical replicates of blood from several donors. Clones were sequenced by immunoSEQ multiplex PCR, and TCRdb holds only the in-frame ones, with some missing. The table includes tens of thousands of clones, roughly 90% detected once. The germline V gene encodes CDR1 KGHSH and CDR2 LQKENI. The J segment lost 1 base and the V segment lost 3 bases, leaving 6 bases of the junction unmatched. This CDR3 spans 16 amino acids. The V gene is TRBV18, the J gene TRBJ2-7; 10 bases are a match to TRBD1. The sequenced sample consisted of PBMCs. This TCR was sampled from a human donor in good health. Some clones in this sample may be carry-over from other donors' samples. The CDR3 DNA follows: TGTGCCAGCTCACCGGGGGGGACAGGGGCATCCTACGAGCAGTACTTC. This encodes CASSPGGTGASYEQYF. The whole variable domain, remainder taken from reference TRBV18 and TRBJ2-7, is NAGVMQNPRHLVRRRGQEARLRCSPMKGHSHVYWYRQLPEEGLKFMVYLQKENIIDESGMPKERFSAEFPKEGPSILRIQQVVRGDSAAYFCASSPGGTGASYEQYFGPGTRLTVT.